These 6 T cell receptor beta chains were all obtained from the same sample, sequenced in a study of graft-versus-host responses after intestinal transplantation. Clones were read by immunoSEQ multiplex PCR, and TCRdb kept only the in-frame ones, dropping some. The data contain 30,000 to 40,000 clones, roughly 80% of them singletons. The sample here was PBMCs, taken less than 1,400 days after transplant. The origin of the receptors is a human patient who received an intestinal transplant, so some T cells may come from the graft donor.

V usage is TRBV5-4 and J usage is TRBJ2-7; no reliable D call. The CDR3 has 13 residues. Germline-derived CDR1 and CDR2 are SGHNT and YYREEE (reference sequence). Trimming took 0 bases from V and 1 from J, leaving 5 bases between them. The CDR3 here is CASSLDPSYEQYF. The CDR3 nucleotides read TGTGCCAGCAGCTTGGACCCGTCCTACGAGCAGTACTTC.

The V gene is TRBV15, the J gene TRBJ1-5; tentative D call: TRBD1 (6 bases). Trimming pared 0 bases from V and 6 bases from J, leaving 12 bases between. CDR1 LNHNV and CDR2 YYDKDF come from the germline V gene (reference sequence). The CDR3 is 15 amino acids. The CDR3 loop is CATSREGGGGQPQHF. Here the CDR3 DNA reads TGTGCCACCAGCAGAGAGGGGGGCGGGGGTCAGCCCCAGCATTTT.

The chain recombines TRBV11-1 with TRBJ2-1, with D tentatively TRBD1 or TRBD2 (6 bases each). The germline V gene encodes CDR1 SGHAT and CDR2 FQDESV (reference sequence). The V end lost 1 base, the J end lost 4 bases, and 23 bases lay between the germline ends. The CDR3 loop spans 19 amino acids. Here the CDR3 reads CASSLGPRAGPTGYNEQFF. The CDR3 bases are TGTGCCAGCAGCTTAGGCCCCCGAGCGGGCCCGACAGGATACAATGAGCAGTTCTTC.

The rearrangement uses TRBV6-1 and TRBJ2-5; no definite D call. V shed 4 bases and J shed 4 bases, with 4 bases lying between them. The CDR3 spans 11 residues. Looked up from germline, CDR1 is MNHNS and CDR2 is SASEGT. CDR3 bases: TGTGCCAGCAGTGCCCCAGAGACCCAGTACTTC. This sequence encodes CASSAPETQYF.

The chain couples TRBV9 to TRBJ1-3; no firm D call. The length of the CDR3 is 15 residues. The V gene's germline CDR1 is SGDLS and CDR2 YYNGEE. Trimming pared 7 bases from V and 0 bases from J, leaving 14 bases between. CDR3 amino acids: CASSRSGSSGNTIYF. The DNA for the CDR3 is TGTGCCAGCTCTAGGTCTGGGTCCTCTGGAAACACCATATATTTT.

The gene calls are TRBV13 and TRBJ1-4; D unresolved. The germline V and J ends were trimmed by 5 bases and 3 bases, with 7 bases remaining between them. From germline, CDR1 is PRHDT and CDR2 FYEKMQ (reference sequence). The length of the CDR3 is 13 residues. The CDR3 nucleotides read TGTGCCAGCAGCCGCGGGTCTAATGAAAAACTGTTTTTT. Encoded protein: CASSRGSNEKLFF.